The rows below give T cell receptor beta chains drawn from one sample of a study of tumor-infiltrating lymphocytes in oesophageal squamous cell carcinoma. TCRdb reprocessed the PCR reads with MiXCR, giving one entry per CDR3 protein. The data show about 15,000 distinct CDR3 sequences, around 50% seen once. Sequencing used esophageal tumor tissue. These receptors came from a male donor with esophageal squamous cell carcinoma. The conserved cysteine and the conserved F or W are not part of the CDR3 here.

j_gene: TRBJ1-1
v_gene: TRBV7-2
CDR3aa: ASSPPGDTPQF

j_gene: NA
v_gene: TRBV6-6
CDR3aa: ASTTTGYTGSYEQY

j_gene: TRBJ2-4
v_gene: TRBV7-9
CDR3aa: ASSRSGLAGDWLNTGELY

j_gene: TRBJ1-1
v_gene: TRBV27
CDR3aa: ASSLAGVGTEAF

j_gene: TRBJ2-7
v_gene: TRBV7-6
CDR3aa: ASSAGQGASYEQY

j_gene: NA
v_gene: TRBV7-8
CDR3aa: ASSLARTGVGLMNTEAF

j_gene: NA
v_gene: TRBV7-2
CDR3aa: ASSPTQTETQF

j_gene: TRBJ1-3
v_gene: TRBV6-5
CDR3aa: ASSYSRISGNTIY

j_gene: TRBJ2-1
v_gene: TRBV28
CDR3aa: ASNRLAGYEQF

j_gene: TRBJ1-1
v_gene: TRBV7-2
CDR3aa: ASSLARGNTF

j_gene: NA
v_gene: TRBV7-2
CDR3aa: ASSRQGASNSPLH

j_gene: TRBJ1-3
v_gene: TRBV28
CDR3aa: ASSLISGNTIY

j_gene: TRBJ2-5
v_gene: TRBV5-1
CDR3aa: ASSLDRGKTQY

j_gene: NA
v_gene: TRBV11-1
CDR3aa: ASSAVGSYNEQY

j_gene: TRBJ1-1
v_gene: TRBV7-6
CDR3aa: ASSSGGAEAF

j_gene: TRBJ2-3
v_gene: TRBV24-1
CDR3aa: ATSAETGGDTDTQY